This TCR beta chain is from a study of blood T cells in healthy people across ages (dated by TCRdb to the mid-2010s). Context from the whole study: In model experiments, template switching captured roughly one uniquely barcoded TCR beta cDNA molecule for every two T cells. The donors were split into four age groups: young (average around 15 years), middle-aged (about 40), aged (approximately 59) and long-lived (under 85). The study measured age-related changes in TCR beta repertoire diversity using deep sequencing normalized with unique cDNA molecular identifiers. To avoid experimental bias, donors of different ages were spread randomly across the sequencing lanes. Two additional independent replicas of 1 million unique cDNA reads from the same blood draw were analyzed for two donors (one aged 18 to 29 and one aged 80 or older).

From cysteine to phenylalanine, the CDR3 is 18 amino acids long. Just CDR3 DNA is preserved here, 54 bases in frame from base 1. Sequences SGHRS (CDR1) and YFSETQ (CDR2) are obtained from the germline V gene. Germline trimming: 4 bases from V, 9 bases from J; junction bases outside gene matches: 16. What the work shows at the level of the full study, not this receptor alone: Observed TCR beta diversity per million T cells fell roughly linearly with age, and a significant reduction was already apparent by age roughly 40. Because profiling used bulk unsorted PBMCs, naive and antigen-experienced compartments could not be compared conclusively. Observed TCR beta diversity correlated strongly with the percentage of naive T cells measured by flow cytometry. The long-lived group showed more naive CD4+ T cells, fewer expanded clones and increased TCR diversity than the aged group, suggesting age selection. Total diversity estimates from one million sequenced T cells were considered lower bounds and underestimates. The CMV infection status of donors was not known, potentially confounding age-related changes in expanded clonotypes.

Libraries were made using 5' RACE. TCRdb names Illumina HiSeq 2500 as the instrument used. A second PCR of about 6 to 11 cycles was run with a J-beta primer mix and a sample-barcoded 5' primer. A unique molecular identifier was introduced onto each TCR beta cDNA molecule by a template-switch 5' adaptor carrying 12 random nucleotides. At least 2.5 million CDR3-containing paired-end reads were obtained from each sample. First-strand cDNA synthesis was performed from all RNA using the Mint cDNA synthesis kit, with priming by a TRBC-specific oligonucleotide. Following uracil-DNA glycosylase treatment, all cDNA underwent a first 18-cycle PCR with the universal primers M1SS and BC2_uni_R. Per the authors' processing: Each sample was normalized by randomly selecting 1 million high-quality reads, each carrying a distinct molecular identifier. Instead of being binned into consensus sequences, reads with shared molecular identifiers were discarded. MiTCR, run with a Q25 quality threshold and the strictest error-elimination algorithm, handled CDR3 identification, clonotype clustering and error correction. A nonparametric unseen species model with Euler transformation was used to estimate a lower bound on total TCR beta diversity. Clones were called with MiXCR by TCRdb after fastp trimmed the public reads at Q25, and only in-frame beta chains were retained. Every entry covers one CDR3 protein and lists the most common genes and DNA from its rows. The V and J calls reflect TCRdb's pipeline rather than the authors' work. This sample lists more than 650,000 distinct CDR3 sequences; 20% to 25% were detected once. The ten largest clones represent 22% of the sample.

Note on this clonotype: The target of this receptor is not known. Within one base of it there is no much larger clone, and no base qualities were kept.

Donors were roughly 40 systemically healthy Caucasian individuals from Russia aged roughly 6 to 95 years. Around 9.9 milliliters of peripheral blood were collected from each donor into EDTA-treated Vacutainer tubes. PBMCs were isolated by Ficoll-Paque density-gradient centrifugation, with at least 6.5 million obtained per sample. Total RNA was extracted from PBMCs with Trizol reagent, with at least 5.5 micrograms obtained per sample. The percentages of naive CD45RAhigh/CD27high T cells were determined by flow cytometry on a PBMC aliquot from every donor. The receptor comes from a man between 70 and 80 years old in good health. This chain is built from TRBV5-1 and TRBJ1-6; 10 bases in the middle match TRBD1. What was sequenced was blood. The nucleotide sequence reads TGCGCCAGCAGCGCGGGACAGGGGAGCCTAGGAGGTAGTTCACCCCTCCACTTT. This sequence encodes CASSAGQGSLGGSSPLHF.